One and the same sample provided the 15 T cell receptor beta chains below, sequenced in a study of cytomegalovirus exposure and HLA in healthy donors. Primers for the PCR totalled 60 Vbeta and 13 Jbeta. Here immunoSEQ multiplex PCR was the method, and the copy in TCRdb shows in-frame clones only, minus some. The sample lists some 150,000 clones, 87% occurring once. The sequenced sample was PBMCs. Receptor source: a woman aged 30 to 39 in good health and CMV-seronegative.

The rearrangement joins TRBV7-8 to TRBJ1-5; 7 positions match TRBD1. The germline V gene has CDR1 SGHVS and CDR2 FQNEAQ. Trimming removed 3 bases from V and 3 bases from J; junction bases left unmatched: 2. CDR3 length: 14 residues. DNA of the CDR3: TGTGCCAGCAGCTTTGACAGGGCCAATCAGCCCCAGCATTTT. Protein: CASSFDRANQPQHF.

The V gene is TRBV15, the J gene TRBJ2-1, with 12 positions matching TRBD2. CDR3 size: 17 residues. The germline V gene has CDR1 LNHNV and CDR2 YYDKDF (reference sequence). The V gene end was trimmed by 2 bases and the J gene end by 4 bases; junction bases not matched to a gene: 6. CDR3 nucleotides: TGTGCCACCAGCAGAACTACCGGACTAGCGGGATACAATGAGCAGTTCTTC. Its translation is CATSRTTGLAGYNEQFF.

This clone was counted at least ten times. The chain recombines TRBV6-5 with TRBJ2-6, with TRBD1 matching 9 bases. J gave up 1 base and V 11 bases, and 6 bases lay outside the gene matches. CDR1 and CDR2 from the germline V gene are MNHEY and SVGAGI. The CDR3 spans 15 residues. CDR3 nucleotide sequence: TGTGCCGTCGCAGGGACAGGGTCTGGGGCCAACGTCCTGACTTTC. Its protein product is CAVAGTGSGANVLTF.

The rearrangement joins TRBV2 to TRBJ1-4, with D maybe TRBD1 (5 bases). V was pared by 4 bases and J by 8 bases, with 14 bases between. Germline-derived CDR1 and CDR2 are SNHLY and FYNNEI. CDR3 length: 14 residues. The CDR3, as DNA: TGTGCCAGCAGTGTTCGCCAGGGTTCCGAAAAACTGTTTTTT. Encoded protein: CASSVRQGSEKLFF.

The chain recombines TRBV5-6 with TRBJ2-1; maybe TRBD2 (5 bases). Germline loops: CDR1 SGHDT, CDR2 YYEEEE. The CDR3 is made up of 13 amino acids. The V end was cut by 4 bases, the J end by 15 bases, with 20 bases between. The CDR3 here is CASSHPAEETSFF. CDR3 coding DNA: TGTGCCAGCAGCCACCCGGCGGAGGAGACCTCGTTCTTC.

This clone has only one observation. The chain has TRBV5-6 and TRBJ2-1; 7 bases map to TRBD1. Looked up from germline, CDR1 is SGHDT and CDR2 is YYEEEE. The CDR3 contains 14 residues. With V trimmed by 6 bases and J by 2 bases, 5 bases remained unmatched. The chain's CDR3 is CASILQGPYNEQFF. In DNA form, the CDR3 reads TGTGCCAGCATCCTACAGGGGCCCTACAATGAGCAGTTCTTC.

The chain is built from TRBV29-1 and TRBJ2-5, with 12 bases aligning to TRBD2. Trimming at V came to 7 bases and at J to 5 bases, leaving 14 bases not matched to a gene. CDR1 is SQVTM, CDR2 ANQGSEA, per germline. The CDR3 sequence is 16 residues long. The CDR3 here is CSAAGASGRATETQYF. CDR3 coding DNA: TGCAGCGCCGCGGGGGCTAGCGGGAGGGCCACGGAGACCCAGTACTTC. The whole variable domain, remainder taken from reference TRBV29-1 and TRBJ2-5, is SAVISQKPSRDICQRGTSLTIQCQVDSQVTMMFWYRQQPGQSLTLIATANQGSEATYESGFVIDKFPISRPNLTFSTLTVSNMSPEDSSIYLCSAAGASGRATETQYFGPGTRLLVL.

The CDR3 DNA follows: TGTGCCAGCAGCGTGGAATCAGGGGGAGCTGGAAACACCATATATTTT. Its protein is CASSVESGGAGNTIYF. The rearrangement uses TRBV2 and TRBJ1-3; 7 positions match TRBD1. With V trimmed by 6 bases and J by 2 bases, 10 bases remained unmatched. Germline V gene lookup returns CDR1 SNHLY and CDR2 FYNNEI. The CDR3 is 16 amino acids.

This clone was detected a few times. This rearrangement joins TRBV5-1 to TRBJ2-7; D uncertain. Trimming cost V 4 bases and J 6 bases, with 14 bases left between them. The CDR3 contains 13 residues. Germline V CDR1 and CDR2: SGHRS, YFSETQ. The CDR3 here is CASSVRIASEQYF. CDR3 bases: TGCGCCAGCAGCGTCCGAATAGCATCCGAGCAGTACTTC.

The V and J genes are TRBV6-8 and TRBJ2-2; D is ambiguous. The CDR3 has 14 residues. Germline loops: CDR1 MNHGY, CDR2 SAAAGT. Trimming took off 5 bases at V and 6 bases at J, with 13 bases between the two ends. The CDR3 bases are TGTGCCAGCAGTCGCCCGAGTCCGTCCGGGGAGCTGTTTTTT. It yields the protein CASSRPSPSGELFF.

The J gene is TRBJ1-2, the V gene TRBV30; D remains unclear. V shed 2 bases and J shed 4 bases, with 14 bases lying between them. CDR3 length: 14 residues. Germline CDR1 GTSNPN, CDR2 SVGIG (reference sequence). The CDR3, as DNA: TGTGCCTGGAGTAGGGAGCCAAACAGCTATGGCTACACCTTC. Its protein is CAWSREPNSYGYTF.

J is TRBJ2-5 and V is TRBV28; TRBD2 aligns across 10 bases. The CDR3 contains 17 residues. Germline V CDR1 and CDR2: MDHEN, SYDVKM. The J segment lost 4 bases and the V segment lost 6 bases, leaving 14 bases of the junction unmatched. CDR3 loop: CASSLIAGGPEGETQYF. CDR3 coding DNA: TGTGCCAGCAGCCTAATAGCGGGAGGACCGGAGGGAGAGACCCAGTACTTC. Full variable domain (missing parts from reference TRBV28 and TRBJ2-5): DVKVTQSSRYLVKRTGEKVFLECVQDMDHENMFWYRQDPGLGLRLIYFSYDVKMKEKGDIPEGYSVSREKKERFSLILESASTNQTSMYLCASSLIAGGPEGETQYFGPGTRLLVL.

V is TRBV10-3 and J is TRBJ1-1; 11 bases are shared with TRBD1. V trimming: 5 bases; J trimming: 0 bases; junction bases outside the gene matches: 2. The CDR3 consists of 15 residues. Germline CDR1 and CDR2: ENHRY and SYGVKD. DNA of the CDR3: TGTGCCATCAGTAGGACAGGGGGCATGAACACTGAAGCTTTCTTT. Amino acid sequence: CAISRTGGMNTEAFF.

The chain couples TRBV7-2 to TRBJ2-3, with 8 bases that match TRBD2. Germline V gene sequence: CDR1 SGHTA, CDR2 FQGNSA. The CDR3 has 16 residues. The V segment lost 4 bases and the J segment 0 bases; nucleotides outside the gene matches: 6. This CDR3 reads CASSYVAGPSTDTQYF. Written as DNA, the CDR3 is TGTGCCAGCAGCTACGTAGCGGGGCCTAGCACAGATACGCAGTATTTT. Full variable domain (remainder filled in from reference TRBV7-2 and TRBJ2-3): GAGVSQSPSNKVTEKGKDVELRCDPISGHTALYWYRQSLGQGLEFLIYFQGNSAPDKSGLPSDRFSAERTGGSVSTLTIQRTQQEDSAVYLCASSYVAGPSTDTQYFGPGTRLTVL.

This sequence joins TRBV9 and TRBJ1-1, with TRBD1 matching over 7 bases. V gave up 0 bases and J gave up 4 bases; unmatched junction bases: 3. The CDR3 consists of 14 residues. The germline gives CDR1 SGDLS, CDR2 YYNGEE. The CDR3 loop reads CASSVAGGSTEAFF. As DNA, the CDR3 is TGTGCCAGCAGCGTAGCAGGGGGGAGCACTGAAGCTTTCTTT.